This TCR beta chain originates from a study of T cells in women clearing cervical HPV infection. CDR1 is GTSNPN, CDR2 SVGIG, per germline (reference sequence). The V end was cut by 1 base, the J end by 3 bases, with 15 bases between. The CDR3 has 15 amino acids. TCRdb's copy holds only in-frame clones and misses some; the assay was immunoSEQ multiplex PCR. The sample has tens of thousands of clones; the top ten hold roughly 1.5%. Regarding this clone: The read finishes 3 residues shy of the CDR3 end, and the germline J gene is used to complete it.

The chain links TRBV30 to TRBJ1-2; D call uncertain. The sequence was collected from a woman aged 18-70 years with a cervical HPV16 infection that either progressed to CIN3+ or cleared (not recorded which). The sequenced material came from blood buffy coat. CDR3 region: CAWSARVIGDYGYTF. The DNA read from the CDR3 is TGTGCCTGGAGTGCCCGGGTCATCGGGGACTATGGC.